This TCR beta chain stems from a study of blood T cell repertoires in COVID-19. Study in general: Some COVID-19 samples were acute and others convalescent; all came from the United States, Italy and Spain. Nucleic acid was either cDNA or gDNA, and it came from T cells, B-cell-depleted T cells, or PBMCs.

CDR3 length: 15 residues. Per the germline V gene, CDR1 is LNHDA and CDR2 is SQIVND (reference sequence). J lost 3 bases, V lost 5 bases, and 5 bases had no gene match. Assay: immunoSEQ multiplex PCR; the TCRdb copy retains only in-frame clones and omits some. The repertoire holds about 250,000 clones, with around 83% as singletons. The J gene is TRBJ1-4, the V gene TRBV19, with TRBD1 matching over 8 bases. Material: peripheral blood. This TCR came from a man aged 40-49 years with active or convalescent COVID-19. The chain's CDR3 is CASSSTGAPNEKLFF. In DNA form, the CDR3 reads TGTGCCAGTAGTTCGACAGGGGCCCCTAATGAAAAACTGTTTTTT.